Below, one T cell receptor beta chain is given with its context. A read error may produce the germline difference seen at one junction end. Within the sample, other DNA sequences also encode this same CDR3. These data originate in a study of cytomegalovirus exposure and HLA in healthy donors. 13 Jbeta primers and 60 Vbeta primers were used for the PCR. Profiling relied on immunoSEQ multiplex PCR, and the TCRdb table lists in-frame clones only, not all of them. The sample lists some 130,000 clones, approximately 68% occurring once. The CDR3 length is 15 residues. CDR1 is SGDLS and CDR2 is YYNGEE in the germline V gene.

This clonotype was obtained from a man aged 30 to 39 in good health and CMV-seropositive. This chain connects TRBV9 to TRBJ2-7, with TRBD2 matching 8 bases. Sequenced material: PBMCs. The CDR3: CASSAPKNGRGEQYF. CDR3 nucleotides: TGCGCCAGCAGCGCCCCGAAAAACGGGAGGGGAGAGCAGTACTTC.